This TCR beta chain was observed in a study of OX40 agonist ivuxolimab in advanced cancers. Study information: In this cohort, patients received ivuxolimab, an agonistic anti-OX40 (CD134) antibody. Patients treated during dose escalation were battling hepatocellular carcinoma, melanoma, renal cell or head and neck cancer. Study-wide findings and caveats: In general, CD8+ T cells held more expanded clones than CD4+ did, on average.

Produced via immunoSEQ multiplex PCR; TCRdb's table is partial and in-frame only. The sample lists 100,000 or so clones, about 90% occurring once. On this clone: Antigen: not known.

Germline CDR1 reads SGHRS; CDR2 reads YFSETQ. The CDR3 contains 14 residues. V lost 4 bases to trimming and J lost 4 bases, with 14 bases between them. This clonotype was sampled from an adult with an advanced solid tumor such as melanoma, head and neck, liver or kidney cancer. The chain employs TRBV5-1 and TRBJ1-2; D not certain. Sequenced here: CD4+ or CD8+ T cells sorted from blood, sampled in a trial of the OX40 agonist ivuxolimab. Written as DNA, the CDR3 is TGCGCCAGCAGCCACGACACTGAACTCTATGGCTACACCTTC. Translating gives CASSHDTELYGYTF.